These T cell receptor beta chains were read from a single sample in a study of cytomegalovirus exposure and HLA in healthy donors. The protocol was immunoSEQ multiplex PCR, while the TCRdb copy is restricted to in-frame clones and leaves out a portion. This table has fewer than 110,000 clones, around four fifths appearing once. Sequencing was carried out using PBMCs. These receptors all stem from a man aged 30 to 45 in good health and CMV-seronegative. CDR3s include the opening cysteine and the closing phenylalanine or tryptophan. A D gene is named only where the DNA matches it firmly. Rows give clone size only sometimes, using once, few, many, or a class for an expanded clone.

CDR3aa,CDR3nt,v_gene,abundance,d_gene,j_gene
CASSRAGRGDTDTQYF,TGTGCCAGCAGCCGGGCGGGGCGGGGGGACACAGATACGCAGTATTTT,TRBV28,-,TRBD2,TRBJ2-3
CAWSVSSGTEAFF,TGTGCCTGGAGTGTATCCAGTGGCACTGAAGCTTTCTTT,TRBV30,many,-,TRBJ1-1
CASSLRRREGLEQFF,TGTGCCAGCAGCTTAAGGCGGCGGGAGGGCCTTGAGCAGTTCTTC,TRBV7-8,-,TRBD2,TRBJ2-1
CASSPGSANTGELFF,TGTGCCAGCAGCCCCGGGAGCGCGAACACCGGGGAGCTGTTTTTT,TRBV5-4,-,-,TRBJ2-2
CASSEAGGGAEAFF,TGTGCCAGCAGTGAAGCGGGGGGAGGGGCTGAAGCTTTCTTT,TRBV6-1,-,-,TRBJ1-1
CASSLDQNQETQYF,TGCGCCAGCAGCTTGGACCAGAACCAAGAGACCCAGTACTTC,TRBV5-1,-,-,TRBJ2-5
CASSEQTDTQYF,TGTGCCAGCAGTGAACAGACAGATACGCAGTATTTT,TRBV2,-,-,TRBJ2-3
CASSSSPGYQPQHF,TGTGCCAGCAGTTCATCTCCAGGGTATCAGCCCCAGCATTTT,TRBV28,-,-,TRBJ1-5
CASSDEGGPGDTQYF,TGTGCCAGCAGTGATGAGGGAGGTCCAGGAGATACGCAGTATTTT,TRBV2,-,-,TRBJ2-3
CASSLGLAGASGELFF,TGTGCCAGCAGCTTAGGACTAGCGGGAGCTTCCGGGGAGCTGTTTTTT,TRBV7-3,few,TRBD2,TRBJ2-2
CASSLAWGMGGGSNNEQFF,TGCGCCAGCAGCTTGGCGTGGGGGATGGGCGGGGGTTCGAACAATGAGCAGTTCTTC,TRBV5-1,-,TRBD2,TRBJ2-1